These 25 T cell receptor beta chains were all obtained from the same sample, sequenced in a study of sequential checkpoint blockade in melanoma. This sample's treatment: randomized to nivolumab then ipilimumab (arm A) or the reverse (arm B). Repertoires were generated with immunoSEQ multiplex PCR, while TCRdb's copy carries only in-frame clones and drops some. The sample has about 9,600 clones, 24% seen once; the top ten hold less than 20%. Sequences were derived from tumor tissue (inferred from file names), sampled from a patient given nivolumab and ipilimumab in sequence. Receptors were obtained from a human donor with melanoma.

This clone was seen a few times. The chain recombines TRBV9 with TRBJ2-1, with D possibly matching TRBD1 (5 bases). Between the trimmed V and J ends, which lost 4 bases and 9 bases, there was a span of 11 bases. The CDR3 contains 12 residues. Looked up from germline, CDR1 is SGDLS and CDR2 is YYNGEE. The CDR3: CASSTGQGEQFF. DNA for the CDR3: TGTGCCAGCAGCACCGGACAAGGTGAGCAGTTCTTC. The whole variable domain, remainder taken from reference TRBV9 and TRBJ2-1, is DSGVTQTPKHLITATGQRVTLRCSPRSGDLSVYWYQQSLDQGLQFLIQYYNGEERAKGNILERFSAQQFPDLHSELNLSSLELGDSALYFCASSTGQGEQFFGPGTRLTVL.

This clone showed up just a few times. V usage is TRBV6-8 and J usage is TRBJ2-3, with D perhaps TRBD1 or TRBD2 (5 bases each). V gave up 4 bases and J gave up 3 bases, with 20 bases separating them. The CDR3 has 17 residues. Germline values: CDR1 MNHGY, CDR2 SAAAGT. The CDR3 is CASSFYPPGRRTDTQYF. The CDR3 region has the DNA TGTGCCAGCAGTTTCTACCCTCCGGGACGTAGAACAGATACGCAGTATTTT.

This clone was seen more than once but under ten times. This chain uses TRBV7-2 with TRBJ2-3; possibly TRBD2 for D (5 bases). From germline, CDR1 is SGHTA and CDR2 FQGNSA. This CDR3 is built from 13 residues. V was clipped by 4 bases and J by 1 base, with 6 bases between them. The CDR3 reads CASSSLGTDTQYF. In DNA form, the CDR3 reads TGTGCCAGCAGCTCACTAGGCACAGATACGCAGTATTTT. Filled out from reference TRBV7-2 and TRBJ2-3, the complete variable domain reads GAGVSQSPSNKVTEKGKDVELRCDPISGHTALYWYRQSLGQGLEFLIYFQGNSAPDKSGLPSDRFSAERTGGSVSTLTIQRTQQEDSAVYLCASSSLGTDTQYFGPGTRLTVL.

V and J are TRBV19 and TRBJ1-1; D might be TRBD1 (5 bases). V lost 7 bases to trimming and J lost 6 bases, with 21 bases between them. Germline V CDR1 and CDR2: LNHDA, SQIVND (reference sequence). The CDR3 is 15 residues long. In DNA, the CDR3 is TGTGCCAGTACCCTTTCTGGCCGGGAGGGGCCTGAAGCTTTCTTT. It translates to CASTLSGREGPEAFF.

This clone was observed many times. The CDR3 sequence is CASSLSGDGQPQHF. The CDR3 coding sequence is TGTGCCAGCAGCTTATCAGGGGATGGGCAGCCCCAGCATTTT. The chain employs TRBV6-8 and TRBJ1-5; D may be TRBD1 (6 bases). The V gene's germline CDR1 is MNHGY and CDR2 SAAAGT. This CDR3 region has 14 residues. Trimming pared 6 bases from V and 7 bases from J, leaving 16 bases between.

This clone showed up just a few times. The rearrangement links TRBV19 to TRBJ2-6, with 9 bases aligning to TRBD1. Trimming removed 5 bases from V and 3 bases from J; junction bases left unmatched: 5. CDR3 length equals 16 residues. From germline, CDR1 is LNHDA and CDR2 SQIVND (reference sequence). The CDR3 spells CASSLQGADGANVLTF. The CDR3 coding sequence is TGTGCCAGTAGTTTACAGGGGGCAGATGGGGCCAACGTCCTGACTTTC.

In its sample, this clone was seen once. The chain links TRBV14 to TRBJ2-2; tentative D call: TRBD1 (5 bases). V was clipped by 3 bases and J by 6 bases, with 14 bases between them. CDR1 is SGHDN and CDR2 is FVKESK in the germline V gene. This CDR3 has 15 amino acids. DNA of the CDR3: TGTGCCAGCAGCCAGAAGACTTTAGGGGCCGGGGAGCTGTTTTTT. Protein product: CASSQKTLGAGELFF.

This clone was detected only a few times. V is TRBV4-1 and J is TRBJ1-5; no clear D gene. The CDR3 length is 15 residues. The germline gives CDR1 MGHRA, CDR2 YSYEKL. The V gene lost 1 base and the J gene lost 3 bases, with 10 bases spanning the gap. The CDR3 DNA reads TGCGCCAGCAGCCAAGGACAACAGTTCAATCAGCCCCAGCATTTT. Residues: CASSQGQQFNQPQHF.

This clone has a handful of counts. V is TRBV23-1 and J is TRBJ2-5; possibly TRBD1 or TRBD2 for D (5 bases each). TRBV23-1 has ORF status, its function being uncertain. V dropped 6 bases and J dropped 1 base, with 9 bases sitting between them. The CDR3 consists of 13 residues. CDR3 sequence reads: CASSGTAQETQYF. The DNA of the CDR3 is TGCGCCAGCAGCGGGACGGCCCAAGAGACCCAGTACTTC.

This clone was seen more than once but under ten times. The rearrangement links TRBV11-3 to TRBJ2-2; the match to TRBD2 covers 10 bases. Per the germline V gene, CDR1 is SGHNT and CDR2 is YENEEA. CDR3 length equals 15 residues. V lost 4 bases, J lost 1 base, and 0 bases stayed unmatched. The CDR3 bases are TGTGCCAGCAGCTGGACTAGCGGGAACACCGGGGAGCTGTTTTTT. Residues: CASSWTSGNTGELFF. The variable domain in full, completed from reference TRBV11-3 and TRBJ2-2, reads EAGVVQSPRYKIIEKKQPVAFWCNPISGHNTLYWYLQNLGQGPELLIRYENEEAVDDSQLPKDRFSAERLKGVDSTLKIQPAELGDSAVYLCASSWTSGNTGELFFGEGSRLTVL.

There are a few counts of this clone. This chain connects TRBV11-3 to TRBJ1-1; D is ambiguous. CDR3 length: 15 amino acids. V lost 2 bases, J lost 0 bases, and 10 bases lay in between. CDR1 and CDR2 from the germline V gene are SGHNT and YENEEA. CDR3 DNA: TGTGCCAGCAGCTTATCGGGGAAATTGAACACTGAAGCTTTCTTT. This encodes CASSLSGKLNTEAFF.

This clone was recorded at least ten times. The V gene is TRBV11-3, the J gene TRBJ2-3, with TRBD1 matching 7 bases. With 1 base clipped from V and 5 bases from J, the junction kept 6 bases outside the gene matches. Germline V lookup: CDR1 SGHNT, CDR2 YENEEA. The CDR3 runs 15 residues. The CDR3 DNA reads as TGTGCCAGCAGCTTAGGGGGGACAGAAGGAGATACGCAGTATTTT. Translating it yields CASSLGGTEGDTQYF.

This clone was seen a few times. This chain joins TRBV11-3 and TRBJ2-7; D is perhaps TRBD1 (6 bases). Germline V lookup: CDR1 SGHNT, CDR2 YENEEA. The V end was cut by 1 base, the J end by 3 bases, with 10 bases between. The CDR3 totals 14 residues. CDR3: CASSLGQGLYEQYF. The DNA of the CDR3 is TGTGCCAGCAGCTTAGGGCAGGGGCTCTACGAGCAGTACTTC.

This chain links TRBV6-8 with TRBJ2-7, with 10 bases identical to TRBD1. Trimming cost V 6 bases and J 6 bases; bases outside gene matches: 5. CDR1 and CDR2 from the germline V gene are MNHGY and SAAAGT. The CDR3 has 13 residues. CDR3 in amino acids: CASSWDRGVEQYF. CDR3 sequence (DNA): TGTGCCAGCAGCTGGGACAGGGGTGTCGAGCAGTACTTC.

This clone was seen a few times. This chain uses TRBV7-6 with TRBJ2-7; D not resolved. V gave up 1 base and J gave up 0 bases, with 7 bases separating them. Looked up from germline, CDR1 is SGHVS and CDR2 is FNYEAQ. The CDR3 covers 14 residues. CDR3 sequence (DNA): TGTGCCAGCAGCTTAGGGTCTTTCTCCTACGAGCAGTACTTC. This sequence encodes CASSLGSFSYEQYF.

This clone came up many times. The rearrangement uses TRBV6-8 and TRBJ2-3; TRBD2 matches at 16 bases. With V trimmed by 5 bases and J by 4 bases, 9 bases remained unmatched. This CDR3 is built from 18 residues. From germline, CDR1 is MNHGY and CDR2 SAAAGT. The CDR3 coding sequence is TGTGCCAGCAGTCGGGGACTAGCGGGAGGGCGAACCGCAGATACGCAGTATTTT. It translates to CASSRGLAGGRTADTQYF.

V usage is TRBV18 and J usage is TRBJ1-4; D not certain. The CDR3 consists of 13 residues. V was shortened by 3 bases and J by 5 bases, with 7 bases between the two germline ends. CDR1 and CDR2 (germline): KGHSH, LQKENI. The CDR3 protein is CASSPALNEKLFF. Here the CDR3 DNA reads TGTGCCAGCTCACCCGCTCTGAATGAAAAACTGTTTTTT. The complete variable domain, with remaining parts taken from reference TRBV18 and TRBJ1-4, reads NAGVMQNPRHLVRRRGQEARLRCSPMKGHSHVYWYRQLPEEGLKFMVYLQKENIIDESGMPKERFSAEFPKEGPSILRIQQVVRGDSAAYFCASSPALNEKLFFGSGTQLSVL.

The CDR3 loop reads CSVGSSGVGLQETQYF. The CDR3 nucleotides are TGCAGCGTCGGGTCCTCTGGCGTGGGTCTACAAGAGACCCAGTACTTC. The chain is built from TRBV29-1 and TRBJ2-5; unclear D gene. Germline-derived CDR1 and CDR2 are SQVTM and ANQGSEA. Trimming cost V 6 bases and J 2 bases, with 22 bases left between them. The CDR3 loop spans 16 amino acids.

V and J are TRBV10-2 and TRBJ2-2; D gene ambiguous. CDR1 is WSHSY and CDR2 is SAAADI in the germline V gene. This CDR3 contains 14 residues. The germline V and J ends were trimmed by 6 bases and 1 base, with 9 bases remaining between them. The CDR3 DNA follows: TGCGCCAGCAGGGGCGGAAAGAACACCGGGGAGCTGTTTTTT. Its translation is CASRGGKNTGELFF.

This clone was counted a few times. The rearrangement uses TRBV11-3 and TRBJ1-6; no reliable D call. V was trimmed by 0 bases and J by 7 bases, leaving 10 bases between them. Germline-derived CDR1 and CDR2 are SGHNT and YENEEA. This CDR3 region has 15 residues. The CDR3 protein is CASSLELLQNSPLHF. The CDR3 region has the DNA TGTGCCAGCAGCTTAGAATTACTGCAGAATTCACCCCTCCACTTT.

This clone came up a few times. The CDR3 protein is CAVGDRVNTEAFF. For the CDR3, the DNA is TGTGCCGTGGGGGACAGGGTGAACACTGAAGCTTTCTTT. V and J are TRBV6-8 and TRBJ1-1; TRBD1 agrees at 9 bases. J gave up 0 bases and V 11 bases, and 4 bases lay outside the gene matches. The germline CDR1 and CDR2 sequences are MNHGY and SAAAGT. The CDR3 has 13 amino acids.

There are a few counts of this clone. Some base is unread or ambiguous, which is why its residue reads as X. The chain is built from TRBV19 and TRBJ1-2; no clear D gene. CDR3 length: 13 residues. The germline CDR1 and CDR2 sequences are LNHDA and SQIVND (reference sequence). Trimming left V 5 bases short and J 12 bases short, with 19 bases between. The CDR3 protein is CASSSRILEGXTF. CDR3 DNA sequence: TGTGCCAGTAGTTCGAGGATCCTAGAAGGCYACACCTTC.

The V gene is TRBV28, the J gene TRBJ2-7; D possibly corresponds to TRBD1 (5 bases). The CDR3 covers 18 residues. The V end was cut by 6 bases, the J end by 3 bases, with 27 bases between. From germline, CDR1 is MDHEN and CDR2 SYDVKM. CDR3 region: CASRFRQNPPQNHYEQYF. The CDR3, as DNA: TGTGCCAGCAGGTTTAGACAGAACCCCCCCCAAAATCACTACGAGCAGTACTTC.

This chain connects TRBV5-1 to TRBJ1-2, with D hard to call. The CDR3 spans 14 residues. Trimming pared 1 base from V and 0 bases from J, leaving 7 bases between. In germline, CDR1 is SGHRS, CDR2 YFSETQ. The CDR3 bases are TGCGCCAGCAGCTTGTGGCAGACTAACTATGGCTACACCTTC. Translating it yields CASSLWQTNYGYTF.

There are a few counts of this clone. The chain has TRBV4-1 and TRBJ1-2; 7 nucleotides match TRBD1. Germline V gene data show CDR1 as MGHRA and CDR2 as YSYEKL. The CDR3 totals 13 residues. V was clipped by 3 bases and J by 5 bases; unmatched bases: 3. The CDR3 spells CASSHPTGYGYTF. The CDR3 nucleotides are TGCGCCAGCAGCCACCCGACAGGGTATGGCTACACCTTC.